Each of the 32 T cell receptor beta chains below was sequenced from the same sample in a study of early T cells in non-severe SARS-CoV-2 infection. Each CDR3 protein is one row after TCRdb ran MiXCR on the 5' RACE reads. Of some 82,000 distinct CDR3 sequences listed, 9% to 14% were seen once; the top ten hold approximately 2.5%. The sequenced sample was whole blood. These receptor sequences come from an adult who was a healthcare worker with PCR-confirmed SARS-CoV-2 infection or an uninfected control (not recorded which).

This clonotype turned up a few times. In DNA form, the CDR3 reads TGTGCCAGCAGCCTCGGACAGGGGCAAAATGAAAAACTGTTTTTT. Translated: CASSLGQGQNEKLFF. The rearrangement uses TRBV7-9 and TRBJ1-4; 9 bases line up with TRBD1. The CDR3 spans 15 residues. V shed 5 bases, J shed 5 bases, and the junction held 6 bases outside the gene matches. The V gene's germline CDR1 is SEHNR and CDR2 FQNEAQ (reference sequence).

This clonotype was found many times. The rearrangement links TRBV20-1 to TRBJ2-7; either TRBD1 or TRBD2 may fit D (5 bases each). The germline V gene has CDR1 DFQATT and CDR2 SNEGSKA (reference sequence). The CDR3 totals 13 residues. The CDR3 spells CSASGAGVYEQYF. DNA of the CDR3: TGCAGCGCCTCCGGGGCTGGAGTCTACGAGCAGTACTTC.

This clonotype was seen more than once but under ten times. The rearrangement uses TRBV2 and TRBJ1-1; D possibly corresponds to TRBD1 (5 bases). Germline CDR1 and CDR2: SNHLY and FYNNEI. The CDR3 consists of 13 residues. V lost 5 bases and J 0 bases, leaving 7 bases between the germline ends. The CDR3 sequence is CASSRDLNTEAFF. DNA of the CDR3: TGTGCCAGCAGTCGGGACCTGAACACTGAAGCTTTCTTT.

In this sample, this clonotype turned up many times. The chain is built from TRBV29-1 and TRBJ1-3; 7 bases fit TRBD1. The V and J ends lost 4 bases and 4 bases, in that order; junction bases with no gene match: 4. Per the germline V gene, CDR1 is SQVTM and CDR2 is ANQGSEA. The CDR3 contains 13 residues. The chain's CDR3 is CSVGNRGGNTIYF. CDR3 nucleotide sequence: TGCAGCGTTGGAAACAGGGGAGGAAACACCATATATTTT.

This clonotype has just a few counts. This chain uses TRBV30 with TRBJ1-1, with no clear D. V lost 4 bases and J lost 6, with 12 bases in between. Germline CDR1 and CDR2: GTSNPN and SVGIG (reference sequence). This CDR3 is built from 12 residues. In DNA form, the CDR3 reads TGTGCCTGGACTGGTATGCGGCCTGAAGCTTTCTTT. Encoded protein: CAWTGMRPEAFF.

The chain couples TRBV18 to TRBJ1-1; D not certain. Germline V CDR1 and CDR2: KGHSH, LQKENI. Deletions cut 1 base from V and 4 bases from J, with 10 bases between. The CDR3 spans 14 residues. CDR3: CASSPLDLSTEAFF. In nucleotides, the CDR3 is TGTGCCAGCTCACCACTGGACCTGAGCACTGAAGCTTTCTTT.

This clonotype came up many times. The chain has TRBV2 and TRBJ2-7; D might be TRBD1 or TRBD2, each matching 5 bases. Trimming cost V 3 bases and J 1 base, with 16 bases left between them. The CDR3 consists of 16 residues. The germline gives CDR1 SNHLY, CDR2 FYNNEI. The CDR3 spells CASSERTGPLSYEQYF. CDR3 in DNA: TGTGCCAGCAGTGAGAGGACGGGGCCTTTATCCTACGAGCAGTACTTC.

V usage is TRBV30 and J usage is TRBJ1-1; possibly TRBD1 for D (5 bases). Germline assignment: CDR1 GTSNPN and CDR2 SVGIG (reference sequence). The V gene lost 0 bases and the J gene lost 4 bases, with 9 bases spanning the gap. This CDR3 has 13 residues. CDR3 sequence reads: CAWSVTGGTEAFF. The CDR3 region has the DNA TGTGCCTGGAGTGTAACGGGGGGCACTGAAGCTTTCTTT. The full variable domain, in which reference TRBV30 and TRBJ1-1 provide the parts outside the CDR3, is SQTIHQWPATLVQPVGSPLSLECTVEGTSNPNLYWYRQAAGRGLQLLFYSVGIGQISSEVPQNLSASRPQDRQFILSSKKLLLSDSGFYLCAWSVTGGTEAFFGQGTRLTVV.

This clonotype has at least ten counts. J is TRBJ2-2 and V is TRBV7-3, with D possibly called TRBD1 or TRBD2 (5 bases each). The CDR3 covers 15 residues. V gave up 2 bases and J gave up 5 bases, with 12 bases separating them. The V gene's germline CDR1 is SGHTA and CDR2 FQGTGA. CDR3 coding DNA: TGTGCCAGCAGCTTACGAGGGGAGAGGACCGGGGAGCTGTTTTTT. This gives the protein CASSLRGERTGELFF. The entire variable domain, with the rest obtained from reference TRBV7-3 and TRBJ2-2, is as follows: GAGVSQTPSNKVTEKGKYVELRCDPISGHTALYWYRQSLGQGPEFLIYFQGTGAADDSGLPNDRFFAVRPEGSVSTLKIQRTERGDSAVYLCASSLRGERTGELFFGEGSRLTVL.

Ten or more counts support this clonotype. The rearrangement uses TRBV12-3 or TRBV12-4 and TRBJ2-3, with TRBD1 matching 11 bases. V shed 3 bases and J 5 bases; nucleotides not matched to a gene: 1. CDR3 length: 14 residues. The CDR3 DNA is TGTGCCAGCAGTTTGGGACAGGGGGTAGATACGCAGTATTTT. It codes for CASSLGQGVDTQYF.

In its sample, this clonotype was seen many times. CDR3 coding DNA: TGCAGCGTTGGTGTAGAGACCCAGTACTTC. Amino acid sequence: CSVGVETQYF. This chain links TRBV29-1 with TRBJ2-5; D uncertain. The CDR3 sequence is 10 residues long. The V and J ends lost 4 bases and 4 bases respectively, with 4 bases between them. In germline, CDR1 is SQVTM, CDR2 ANQGSEA.

This clonotype was detected many times. The chain has TRBV7-9 and TRBJ2-1; 8 bases map to TRBD2. The CDR3 loop spans 17 amino acids. Trimming took 0 bases from V and 10 from J; bases not matched to a gene: 14. Germline V gene sequence: CDR1 SEHNR, CDR2 FQNEAQ (reference sequence). CDR3 sequence: CASSLAVGLDAGGEQFF. The CDR3 DNA follows: TGTGCCAGCAGCTTAGCGGTGGGACTAGATGCCGGGGGAGAGCAGTTCTTC. Using reference TRBV7-9 and TRBJ2-1 for the parts outside the CDR3, the full variable domain is DTGVSQNPRHKITKRGQNVTFRCDPISEHNRLYWYRQTLGQGPEFLTYFQNEAQLEKSRLLSDRFSAERPKGSFSTLEIQRTEQGDSAMYLCASSLAVGLDAGGEQFFGPGTRLTVL.

The chain is built from TRBV7-6 and TRBJ2-2, with D possibly matching TRBD2 (6 bases). Germline values: CDR1 SGHVS, CDR2 FNYEAQ. CDR3 length: 16 residues. V lost 0 bases and J 4 bases, leaving 12 bases between the germline ends. The CDR3 spells CASSLATRESTGELFF. The CDR3 bases are TGTGCCAGCAGCTTAGCGACACGGGAGTCCACCGGGGAGCTGTTTTTT.

The table lists this clonotype with many counts. V gene TRBV5-1 combines with J gene TRBJ2-2, with a tentative D call TRBD2 (5 bases). V gave up 9 bases and J gave up 0 bases, with 18 bases separating them. The V gene's germline CDR1 is SGHRS and CDR2 YFSETQ. This CDR3 contains 16 residues. The CDR3 loop reads CATPESGTPNTGELFF. The CDR3 DNA reads TGCGCCACCCCCGAAAGCGGTACCCCGAACACCGGGGAGCTGTTTTTT.

This clonotype was recorded many times. The J gene is TRBJ2-5, the V gene TRBV5-6; 7 nucleotides agree with TRBD1. V shed 5 bases, J shed 2 bases, and the junction held 12 bases outside the gene matches. The CDR3 contains 16 residues. Germline CDR1 reads SGHDT; CDR2 reads YYEEEE. The CDR3, as DNA: TGTGCCAGCAGTTCCGAGGGGGCAGGCCGTCAAGAGACCCAGTACTTC. It codes for CASSSEGAGRQETQYF.

The rearrangement joins TRBV6-1 to TRBJ1-5; the match to TRBD1 covers 10 bases. The V gene end was trimmed by 4 bases and the J gene end by 7 bases; junction bases not matched to a gene: 10. Germline CDR1 MNHNS, CDR2 SASEGT. The CDR3 runs to 16 residues. The CDR3 DNA follows: TGTGCCAGCAGTGCGGGACAGGGGATAGCGGGGCAGCCCCAGCATTTT. As protein: CASSAGQGIAGQPQHF.

This clonotype was seen just once. Mismatch with germline at one junction end may stem from a read error. This sequence joins TRBV10-2 and TRBJ1-4; D is ambiguous. This CDR3 is 13 amino acids long. Germline V gene data show CDR1 as WSHSY and CDR2 as SAAADI. The CDR3 loop is CASSEGTDEKLFF. The CDR3 DNA follows: TGCGCCAGCAGTGAGGGAACTGATGAAAAACTGTTTTTT.

The rearrangement uses TRBV29-1 and TRBJ2-1; 7 positions agree with TRBD1. The J segment lost 9 bases and the V segment lost 2 bases, leaving 13 bases of the junction unmatched. Looked up from germline, CDR1 is SQVTM and CDR2 is ANQGSEA. The CDR3 consists of 15 residues. In DNA form, the CDR3 reads TGCAGCGTTGAAATATCACAGGGGTGGGGTGCTGAGCAGTTCTTC. Translation: CSVEISQGWGAEQFF.

The chain employs TRBV3-1 and TRBJ2-1; TRBD2 agrees at 14 bases. The CDR3 is made up of 18 amino acids. V dropped 6 bases and J dropped 0; count of bases not matched to a gene: 7. Germline V gene sequence: CDR1 LGHDT, CDR2 YNNKEL (reference sequence). The CDR3 DNA reads TGTGCCAGCAGTCAGACTAGCGGGGGGGTCACCTCCTACAATGAGCAGTTCTTC. This translates into CASSQTSGGVTSYNEQFF.

The rearrangement joins TRBV11-2 to TRBJ1-3; no definite D call. The CDR3 runs to 13 residues. The V end was cut by 7 bases, the J end by 0 bases, with 7 bases between. The germline V gene has CDR1 SGHAT and CDR2 FQNNGV. CDR3 loop: CASTRFSGNTIYF. CDR3 nucleotide sequence: TGTGCCAGCACCCGGTTCTCTGGAAACACCATATATTTT. The full variable domain, rest sourced from reference TRBV11-2 and TRBJ1-3, is EAGVAQSPRYKIIEKRQSVAFWCNPISGHATLYWYQQILGQGPKLLIQFQNNGVVDDSQLPKDRFSAERLKGVDSTLKIQPAKLEDSAVYLCASTRFSGNTIYFGEGSWLTVV.

This clonotype has at least ten counts. V and J are TRBV5-6 and TRBJ2-1; TRBD1 or TRBD2 may be the D gene (5 bases each). The germline gives CDR1 SGHDT, CDR2 YYEEEE. CDR3 length equals 16 residues. Trimming stripped 0 bases from V and 6 bases from J, with 16 bases between. For the CDR3, the DNA is TGTGCCAGCAGCTTGGCGGGACGAGTCGCCCCCAATGAGCAGTTCTTC. Encoded protein: CASSLAGRVAPNEQFF.

This clonotype was seen many times. This chain joins TRBV7-6 and TRBJ2-7; 13 nucleotides align to TRBD2. The CDR3 is made up of 18 amino acids. CDR1 is SGHVS, CDR2 FNYEAQ, per germline. The V and J ends lost 2 bases and 0 bases, in that order; junction bases with no gene match: 7. CDR3 loop: CASSLYRTSGSSSYEQYF. The CDR3 DNA reads TGTGCCAGCAGCTTATACAGGACTAGCGGGAGTAGCTCCTACGAGCAGTACTTC.

This chain joins TRBV2 and TRBJ1-4, with D hard to call. Per germline, CDR1 SNHLY and CDR2 FYNNEI. Deletions cut 9 bases from V and 3 bases from J, with 11 bases between. This CDR3 comprises 13 residues. The CDR3, as DNA: TGTGCCAGTAGTCCGGGATCTAATGAAAAACTGTTTTTT. Protein product: CASSPGSNEKLFF.

The J gene is TRBJ2-5, the V gene TRBV20-1; D may correspond to TRBD1 or TRBD2 (6 bases each). Germline CDR1 and CDR2: DFQATT and SNEGSKA (reference sequence). Deletions cut 6 bases from V and 3 bases from J, with 20 bases between. The length of the CDR3 is 15 residues. The CDR3 nucleotides read TGCAGTGCCCACCAACCCCCGGGGGCCAAAGAGACCCAGTACTTC. It translates to CSAHQPPGAKETQYF.

The chain carries TRBV9 and TRBJ2-2, with D perhaps matching TRBD1 (5 bases). Trimming removed 5 bases from V and 3 bases from J, with 11 bases in between. The CDR3 is 14 residues long. Germline V gives CDR1 SGDLS, CDR2 YYNGEE. The CDR3 coding sequence is TGTGCCAGCAGGCTACAGGCCGACACCGGGGAGCTGTTTTTT. Amino acid sequence: CASRLQADTGELFF. Complete variable domain (other parts from reference TRBV9 and TRBJ2-2): DSGVTQTPKHLITATGQRVTLRCSPRSGDLSVYWYQQSLDQGLQFLIQYYNGEERAKGNILERFSAQQFPDLHSELNLSSLELGDSALYFCASRLQADTGELFFGEGSRLTVL.

A word on this clonotype: Being one base from a much bigger clone, this may be a read error. The chain couples TRBV11-3 to TRBJ2-5, with 7 bases identical to TRBD1. Germline V CDR1 and CDR2: SGHNT, YENEEA. The CDR3 consists of 14 residues. The CDR3 protein is CVSSSWTGQETQYF. CDR3 nucleotide sequence: TGTGTCAGCAGCTCCTGGACAGGCCAAGAGACCCAGTACTTC.

A few counts support this clonotype. V usage is TRBV9 and J usage is TRBJ1-4; 10 positions agree with TRBD1. The CDR3 runs 15 residues. With V trimmed by 2 bases and J by 8 bases, 6 bases remained unmatched. The germline V gene has CDR1 SGDLS and CDR2 YYNGEE. The CDR3: CASSVAGTGDEKLFF. CDR3 DNA sequence: TGTGCCAGCAGCGTTGCCGGGACAGGGGACGAAAAACTGTTTTTT.

This clonotype was counted many times. The V and J genes are TRBV5-1 and TRBJ2-1; 7 bases line up with TRBD2. The CDR3 consists of 16 residues. Germline V gene data show CDR1 as SGHRS and CDR2 as YFSETQ. V dropped 6 bases and J dropped 4; count of bases not matched to a gene: 13. As DNA, the CDR3 is TGCGCCAGCAACCCTTTCGGGGGGATACTATACAATGAGCAGTTCTTC. As protein: CASNPFGGILYNEQFF.

The chain uses TRBV9 and TRBJ2-1, with 7 bases matching TRBD1. Per the germline V gene, CDR1 is SGDLS and CDR2 is YYNGEE. This CDR3 spans 14 amino acids. J was trimmed by 2 bases and V by 4 bases; bases with no gene match: 3. Written as DNA, the CDR3 is TGTGCCAGCAGCACGGGGACAGCCTACAATGAGCAGTTCTTC. It specifies CASSTGTAYNEQFF.

This clonotype was observed a few times. The chain links TRBV2 to TRBJ2-7; D ambiguous. The CDR3 is made up of 11 amino acids. Germline CDR1 is SNHLY and CDR2 is FYNNEI. The V gene lost 4 bases and the J gene lost 5 bases, with 6 bases spanning the gap. The DNA of the CDR3 is TGTGCCAGCAGTGTAAGAAACGAGCAGTACTTC. This gives the protein CASSVRNEQYF.

This clonotype was seen many times. The gene calls are TRBV12-3 or TRBV12-4 and TRBJ2-5, with a possible D match to TRBD1 (8 bases). V gave up 4 bases and J gave up 4 bases, with 16 bases separating them. The CDR3 totals 15 residues. CDR3 DNA sequence: TGTGCCAGCAGTTACAGGGGGGGCCTGGTAGAGACCCAGTACTTC. It translates to CASSYRGGLVETQYF.

This clonotype was detected ten times or more. The V gene is TRBV7-9, the J gene TRBJ2-3; TRBD2 agrees at 13 bases. There are 17 residues in the CDR3. Trimming removed 4 bases from V and 6 bases from J; junction bases left unmatched: 10. The germline V gene encodes CDR1 SEHNR and CDR2 FQNEAQ (reference sequence). Written as DNA, the CDR3 is TGTGCCAGCAGCTCTCGGACTAGCGGGAGTTGGGTGGATACGCAGTATTTT. This codes for CASSSRTSGSWVDTQYF.